The clone carrying this T cell receptor (beta chain) was picked up a small number of times. The data originate from a study of T cells after yellow fever vaccination. Trimming at V came to 5 bases and at J to 5 bases, leaving 5 bases not matched to a gene. Per the germline V gene, CDR1 is SEHNR and CDR2 is FQNEAQ (reference sequence). The CDR3 has 13 amino acids. TCRdb reanalysed the 5' RACE reads using MiXCR and keeps one entry per CDR3 protein. Of 250,000 to 350,000 distinct CDR3 sequences listed, approximately 4% are singletons. The chain recombines TRBV7-9 with TRBJ2-7; 8 nucleotides line up with TRBD1. This TCR was recovered from a man younger than 35 who received the YFV17D yellow fever vaccine. The specimen was PBMCs, collected 15 days after the yellow fever booster vaccination. CDR3 protein: CASSRQGFDEQYV. The CDR3 DNA reads TGTGCCAGCAGCCGACAGGGGTTCGACGAGCAGTACGTC.